This note documents a single T cell receptor (beta chain) sequence. What it binds is unknown. TCRdb reprocessed the reads via MiXCR and lists one record per CDR3 protein. The sample lists about 570,000 distinct CDR3 sequences, over 35% occurring once. The sample is drawn from a study of T cell repertoires in cytomegalovirus infection. Study-level information: Epitope selection comprised recently identified HLA-C-restricted CMV epitopes and well-studied HLA-B-restricted CMV epitopes. CMV infection and matching HLA type were both indicated by public TCR beta signatures.

Losses at the gene ends were 5 bases for V and 5 bases for J; bases not matched to a gene: 8. Germline CDR1 MNHEY, CDR2 SVGAGI. The CDR3 extends over 14 amino acids. Study-wide results and caveats: In two of eight donors, the top clonotype was HLA-C-restricted CMV-specific.

The chain recombines TRBV6-5 with TRBJ1-2; 7 bases are shared with TRBD1. This receptor was taken from a human donor in good health (CMV status not recorded). Some clones in this sample may be carry-over from other donors' samples. The specimen was cultured PBMCs, collected from culture after CMV antigen stimulation. The CDR3 loop is CASSTDRVGYGYTF. CDR3 sequence (DNA): TGTGCCAGCAGTACCGACAGGGTAGGGTATGGCTACACCTTC.